This is a list of T cell receptor beta chains from one sample in a study of control samples from healthy donors and cancer patients. Only in-frame clones appear in the TCRdb table, and some are missing; sequencing was by immunoSEQ multiplex PCR. The data contain about 190,000 clones, over 80% of them seen just once; the ten biggest clones take up about 1.6%. The sequenced material came from blood. Every receptor here comes from a man aged 18 to 29 in good health. The CDR3 runs from the conserved cysteine through the conserved F or W. A D gene is named only where the DNA matches it firmly. Only part of the rows carry a size: once, few, many, or a class if the clone is expanded.

j_gene,v_gene,abundance,d_gene,CDR3aa,CDR3nt
TRBJ1-6,TRBV11-2,NA,NA,CASSFTGGVGNSPLHF,TGTGCCAGCAGCTTCACCGGGGGAGTTGGGAATTCACCCCTCCACTTT
TRBJ1-5,TRBV12-3/TRBV12-4,NA,NA,CASSLLGGQPQHF,TGTGCCAGCAGTTTATTGGGAGGTCAGCCCCAGCATTTT
TRBJ1-4,TRBV30,NA,NA,CAWSVPGIREKLFF,TGTGCCTGGAGTGTCCCAGGGATTCGGGAAAAACTGTTTTTT
TRBJ1-5,TRBV18,NA,NA,CASSPGSNQPQHF,TGTGCCAGCTCACCGGGAAGCAATCAGCCCCAGCATTTT
TRBJ1-5,TRBV7-9,NA,NA,CASTGFNQPQHF,TGTGCCAGTACAGGGTTCAATCAGCCCCAGCATTTT
TRBJ1-3,TRBV9,NA,NA,CASSVAFGLGNTIYF,TGTGCCAGCAGCGTAGCTTTCGGGCTTGGAAACACCATATATTTT
TRBJ1-4,TRBV28,NA,NA,CASSLSGKKLFF,TGTGCCAGCAGTTTATCGGGGAAAAAACTGTTTTTT
TRBJ1-6,TRBV7-9,NA,NA,CASSSRGSYNSPLHF,TGTGCCAGCAGTAGTAGGGGGTCCTATAATTCACCCCTCCACTTT
TRBJ1-5,TRBV18,NA,NA,CASSSTDSNQPQHF,TGTGCCAGCTCCTCAACGGATAGCAATCAGCCCCAGCATTTT
TRBJ2-7,TRBV30,NA,NA,CAWSGLKSPEQYF,TGTGCCTGGAGTGGGCTGAAGAGTCCCGAGCAGTACTTC
TRBJ1-1,TRBV7-9,NA,TRBD1,CASSSNTGAGGTEAFF,TGTGCCAGCAGCTCCAATACAGGGGCCGGGGGCACTGAAGCTTTCTTT
TRBJ2-3,TRBV11-2,NA,TRBD1,CASSLDGPGQGGTDTQYF,TGTGCCAGCAGCTTAGACGGACCCGGGCAGGGGGGCACAGATACGCAGTATTTT
TRBJ1-1,TRBV11-3,NA,TRBD1,CASSPGQGGLGTEAFF,TGTGCCAGCAGCCCTGGACAGGGGGGTCTTGGCACTGAAGCTTTCTTT
TRBJ2-2,TRBV5-4,NA,NA,CASSLDPTGELFF,TGTGCCAGCAGCTTGGACCCCACCGGGGAGCTGTTTTTT
TRBJ1-5,TRBV3-1/TRBV3-2,once,NA,CASSQDGRRRGNQPQHF,TGTGCCAGCAGCCAAGATGGCCGGAGAAGGGGCAATCAGCCCCAGCATTTT
TRBJ2-5,TRBV4-1,NA,TRBD2,CASSTSGGTETQYF,TGCGCCAGTTCAACTAGCGGGGGCACGGAGACCCAGTACTTC
TRBJ1-4,TRBV4-1,NA,TRBD1,CASSQAKPGQGNEKLFF,TGCGCCAGCAGCCAAGCCAAGCCGGGACAGGGTAATGAAAAACTGTTTTTT
TRBJ2-2,TRBV7-8,NA,NA,CASSPQKNTGELFF,TGTGCCAGCAGCCCCCAGAAAAACACCGGGGAGCTGTTTTTT
TRBJ2-7,TRBV24-1,once,TRBD2,CATSVSLASLYEQYF,TGTGCCACCAGTGTCTCACTAGCGTCCCTATACGAGCAGTACTTC
TRBJ2-7,TRBV5-1,NA,TRBD1,CASSSGQGQQYF,TGCGCCAGCAGCTCCGGACAGGGCCAGCAGTACTTC
TRBJ2-7,TRBV2,NA,NA,CASEGRVTYEQYF,TGTGCCAGCGAGGGACGGGTGACCTACGAGCAGTACTTC
TRBJ2-3,TRBV3-1/TRBV3-2,NA,NA,CASSIIYSSTDTQYF,TGTGCCAGCAGCATCATCTATTCGAGCACAGATACGCAGTATTTT
TRBJ1-4,TRBV19,once,NA,CASRHSDGRELFF,TGTGCCAGTAGGCATTCGGACGGCCGAGAACTGTTTTTT
TRBJ2-2,TRBV27,NA,TRBD1,CASRRRKGAVSTGELFF,TGTGCCAGCAGGCGAAGAAAGGGGGCTGTAAGCACCGGGGAGCTGTTTTTT
TRBJ2-1,TRBV18,NA,NA,CASSPLGLSSYNEQFF,TGTGCCAGCTCACCCTTGGGCCTGAGCTCCTACAATGAGCAGTTCTTC
TRBJ1-2,TRBV18,NA,NA,CASSPQDNDYGYTF,TGTGCCAGCTCACCACAGGACAACGACTATGGCTACACCTTC
TRBJ2-3,TRBV10-1,NA,TRBD2,CASSQQRGGVTDTQYF,TGCGCCAGCAGTCAGCAGCGGGGGGGTGTCACAGATACGCAGTATTTT
TRBJ1-2,TRBV30,NA,NA,CAWSMAYGYTF,TGTGCCTGGAGCATGGCCTATGGCTACACCTTC
TRBJ1-1,TRBV2,NA,NA,CASSEPGPPGAEAFF,TGTGCCAGCAGTGAACCGGGACCCCCAGGCGCTGAAGCTTTCTTT
TRBJ2-7,TRBV29-1,NA,NA,CSACAPGPPYEQYF,TGCAGCGCGTGTGCCCCGGGACCTCCTTACGAGCAGTACTTC
TRBJ2-7,TRBV4-1,NA,TRBD1,CASSLYTQGFSNEQYF,TGCGCCAGCAGCCTATACACACAGGGGTTTAGCAACGAGCAGTACTTC
TRBJ2-2,TRBV10-1,NA,NA,CASSERGWDWEHRGAVF,TGCGCCAGCAGTGAGCGGGGGTGGGACTGGGAACACCGGGGAGCTGTTTTT
TRBJ1-5,TRBV5-8,NA,NA,CASSLLIQPQHF,TGTGCCAGCAGCTTGTTGATTCAGCCCCAGCATTTT
TRBJ1-1,TRBV6-1,NA,NA,CASSGYSGVIGTEAFF,TGTGCCAGCAGTGGCTATTCAGGGGTTATAGGAACTGAAGCTTTCTTT
TRBJ2-1,TRBV9,NA,TRBD1,CASSDPMLPPSDRVTYNEQFF,TGTGCCAGCTCTGATCCGATGCTCCCCCCCTCGGACAGGGTGACTTACAATGAGCAGTTCTTC